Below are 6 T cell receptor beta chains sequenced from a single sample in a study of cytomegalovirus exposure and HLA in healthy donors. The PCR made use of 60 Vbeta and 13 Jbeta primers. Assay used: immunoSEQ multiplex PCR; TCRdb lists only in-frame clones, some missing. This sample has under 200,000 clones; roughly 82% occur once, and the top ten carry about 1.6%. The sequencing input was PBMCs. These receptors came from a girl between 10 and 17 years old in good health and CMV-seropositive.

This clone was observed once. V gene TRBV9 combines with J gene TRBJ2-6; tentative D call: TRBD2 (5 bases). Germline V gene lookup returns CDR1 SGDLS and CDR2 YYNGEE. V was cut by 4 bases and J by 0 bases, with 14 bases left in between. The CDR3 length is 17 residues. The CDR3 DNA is TGTGCCAGCAGCCCCCGGGGAAGCGGCTCTGGGGCCAACGTCCTGACTTTC. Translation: CASSPRGSGSGANVLTF.

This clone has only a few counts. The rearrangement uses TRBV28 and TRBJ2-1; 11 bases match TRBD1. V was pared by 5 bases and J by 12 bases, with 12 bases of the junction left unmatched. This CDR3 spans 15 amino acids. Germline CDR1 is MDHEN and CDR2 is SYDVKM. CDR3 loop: CASSVLGTGGVMQFF. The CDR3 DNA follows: TGTGCCAGCAGTGTCCTAGGGACAGGGGGTGTGATGCAGTTCTTC. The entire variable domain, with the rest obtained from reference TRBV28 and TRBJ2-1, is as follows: DVKVTQSSRYLVKRTGEKVFLECVQDMDHENMFWYRQDPGLGLRLIYFSYDVKMKEKGDIPEGYSVSREKKERFSLILESASTNQTSMYLCASSVLGTGGVMQFFGPGTRLTVL.

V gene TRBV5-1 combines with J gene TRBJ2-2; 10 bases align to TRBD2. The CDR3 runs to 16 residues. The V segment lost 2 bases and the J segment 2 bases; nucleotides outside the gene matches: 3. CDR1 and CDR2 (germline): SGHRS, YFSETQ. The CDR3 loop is CASSLKRGGNTGELFF. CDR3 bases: TGCGCCAGCAGCTTAAAGCGGGGGGGCAACACCGGGGAGCTGTTTTTT.

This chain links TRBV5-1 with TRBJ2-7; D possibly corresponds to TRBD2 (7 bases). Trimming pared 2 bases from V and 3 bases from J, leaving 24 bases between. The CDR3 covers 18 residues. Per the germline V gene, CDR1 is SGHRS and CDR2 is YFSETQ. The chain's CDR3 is CASSFRGAGERSRYEQYF. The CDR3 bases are TGCGCCAGCAGCTTTCGGGGGGCCGGTGAACGCTCCCGCTACGAGCAGTACTTC. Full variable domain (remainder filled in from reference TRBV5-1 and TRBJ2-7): KAGVTQTPRYLIKTRGQQVTLSCSPISGHRSVSWYQQTPGQGLQFLFEYFSETQRNKGNFPGRFSGRQFSNSRSEMNVSTLELGDSALYLCASSFRGAGERSRYEQYFGPGTRLTVT.

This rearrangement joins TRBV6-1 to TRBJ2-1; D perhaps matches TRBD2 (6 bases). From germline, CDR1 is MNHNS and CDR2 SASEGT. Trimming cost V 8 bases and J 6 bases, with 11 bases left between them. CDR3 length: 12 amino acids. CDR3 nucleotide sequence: TGTGCCAGCGGAGCGGGCGTCAATGAGCAGTTCTTC. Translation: CASGAGVNEQFF.

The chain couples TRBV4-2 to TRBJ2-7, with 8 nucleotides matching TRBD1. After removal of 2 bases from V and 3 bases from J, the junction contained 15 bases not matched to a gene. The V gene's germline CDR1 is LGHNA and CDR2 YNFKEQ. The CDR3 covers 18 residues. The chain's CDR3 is CASSQSGGRDRRDYEQYF. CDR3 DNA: TGTGCCAGCAGCCAAAGTGGGGGAAGGGACAGGCGGGACTACGAGCAGTACTTC.